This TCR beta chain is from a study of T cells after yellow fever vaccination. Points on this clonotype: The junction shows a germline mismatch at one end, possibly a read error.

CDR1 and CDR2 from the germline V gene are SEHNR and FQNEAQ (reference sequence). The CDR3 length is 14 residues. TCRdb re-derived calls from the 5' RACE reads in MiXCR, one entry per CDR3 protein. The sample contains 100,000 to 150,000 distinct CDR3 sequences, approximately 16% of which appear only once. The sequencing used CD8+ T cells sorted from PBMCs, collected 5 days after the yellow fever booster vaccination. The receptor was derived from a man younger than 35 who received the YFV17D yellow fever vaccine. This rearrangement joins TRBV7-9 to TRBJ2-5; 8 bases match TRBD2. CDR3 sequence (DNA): TGTGCCAGCAGGGGAAGCGGGGGCCAAGATACCCAGTACTTC. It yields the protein CASRGSGGQDTQYF.